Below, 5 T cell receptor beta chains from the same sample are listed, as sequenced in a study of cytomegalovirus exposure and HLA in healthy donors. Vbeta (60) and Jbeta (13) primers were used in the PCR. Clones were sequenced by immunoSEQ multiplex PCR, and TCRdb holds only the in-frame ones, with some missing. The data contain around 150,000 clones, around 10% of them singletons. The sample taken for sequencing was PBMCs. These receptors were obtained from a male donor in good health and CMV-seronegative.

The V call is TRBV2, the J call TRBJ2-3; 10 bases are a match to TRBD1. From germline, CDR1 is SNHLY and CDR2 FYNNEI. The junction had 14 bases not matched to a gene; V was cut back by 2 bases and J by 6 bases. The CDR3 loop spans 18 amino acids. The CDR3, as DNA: TGTGCCAGCAGTGAAATAACCGGGACAGGGGACGGCATCGATACGCAGTATTTT. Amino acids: CASSEITGTGDGIDTQYF.

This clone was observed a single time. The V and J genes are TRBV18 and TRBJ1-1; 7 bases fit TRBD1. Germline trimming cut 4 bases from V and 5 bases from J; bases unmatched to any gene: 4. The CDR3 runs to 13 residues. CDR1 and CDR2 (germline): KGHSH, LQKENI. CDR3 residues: CASSQGAGTEAFF. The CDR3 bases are TGTGCCAGCTCACAGGGGGCTGGGACTGAAGCTTTCTTT. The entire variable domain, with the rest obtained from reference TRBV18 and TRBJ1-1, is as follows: NAGVMQNPRHLVRRRGQEARLRCSPMKGHSHVYWYRQLPEEGLKFMVYLQKENIIDESGMPKERFSAEFPKEGPSILRIQQVVRGDSAAYFCASSQGAGTEAFFGQGTRLTVV.

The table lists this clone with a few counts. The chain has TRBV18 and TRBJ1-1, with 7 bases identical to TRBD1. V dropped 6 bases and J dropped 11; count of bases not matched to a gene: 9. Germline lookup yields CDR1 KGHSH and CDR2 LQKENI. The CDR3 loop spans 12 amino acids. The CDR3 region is CASSPTGTEAFF. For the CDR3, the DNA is TGTGCCAGCTCCCCAACCGGGACAGAGGCTTTCTTT.

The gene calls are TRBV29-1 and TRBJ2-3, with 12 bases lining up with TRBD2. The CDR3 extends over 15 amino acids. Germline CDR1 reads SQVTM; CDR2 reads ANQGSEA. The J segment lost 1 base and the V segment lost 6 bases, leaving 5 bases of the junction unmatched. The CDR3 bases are TGCAGCGTAAAGGGACTAGCGGGCCGCACAGATACGCAGTATTTT. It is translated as CSVKGLAGRTDTQYF.

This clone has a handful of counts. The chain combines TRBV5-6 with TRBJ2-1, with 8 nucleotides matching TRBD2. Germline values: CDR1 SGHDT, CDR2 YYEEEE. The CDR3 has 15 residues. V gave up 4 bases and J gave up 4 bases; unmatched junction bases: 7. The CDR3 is CASSTPKRGYNEQFF. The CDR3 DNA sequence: TGTGCCAGCAGCACTCCCAAGCGGGGGTACAATGAGCAGTTCTTC. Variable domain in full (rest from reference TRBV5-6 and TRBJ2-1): DAGVTQSPTHLIKTRGQQVTLRCSPKSGHDTVSWYQQALGQGPQFIFQYYEEEERQRGNFPDRFSGHQFPNYSSELNVNALLLGDSALYLCASSTPKRGYNEQFFGPGTRLTVL.